This T cell receptor beta chain was captured in a study of shared clonotypes between healthy human individuals (dated by TCRdb to 2018 to 2021). At the level of the whole study: The cohort comprised a couple of women and three men aged 18 to 49 years. The study deeply sequenced blood TCR repertoires of about 5 healthy adults to estimate repertoire size and the extent of clonotype sharing between individuals. Leukapheresis yielded between about 0.94 and 8.9 billion PBMCs per donor. To increase sequencing depth and limit assay-specific biases, TCR repertoire library preparation and sequencing were carried out by different laboratories using diverse techniques. For each donor, CD4 naive and CD4 memory were each given three plates, CD8 naive was given two plates, and CD8 memory was given one plate. The study at large found these results: Because the study included only a small number of donors, the genetic and exposure-history diversity represented was limited. Pairwise subsampling indicated that sequencing depth was expected to affect the degree of clonotype sharing among donors. Compared with non-shared clonotypes, the clonotypes found in all four sorted-subset donors had higher generation probabilities. When several donors were compared, the shared fraction of clonotypes was roughly 5% for naive CD4, about 4% for naive CD8, 2% to 2.5% for memory CD4, and less than 0.45% for memory CD8. Estimated clonotype richness was generally larger for naive than for memory subsets. Incomplete sequencing was indicated by rarefaction of sorted-subset datasets, despite the large sequencing depth. Only blood was sampled, and tissue TCR repertoires likely differ from those in blood.

Donors were healthy HIV-negative adults with no recently reported acute infections or vaccinations. All donors were Caucasian adults living in Nashville, Tennessee, USA. CD4+ T cells were enriched by magnetic negative selection, after which naive cells were positively selected on CD45RA and the negative fraction was taken as the memory subset. Blood was obtained by leukapheresis, after which PBMCs were separated by Ficoll-Histopaque density gradient centrifugation and cryopreserved in liquid nitrogen vapor phase. Purity and quantity of every magnetically sorted T cell population were checked by analytical flow cytometry. Genomic DNA was isolated from every sorted fraction and measured by UV absorbance on a Nanodrop 2000c. Concerning this clone itself: The antigen this receptor binds is unknown. The input lacks base qualities; no much larger clone sits a single base away.

The germline V gene encodes CDR1 MNHNS and CDR2 SASEGT. The junction carries 11 bases between V and J, which are trimmed by 5 bases and 0 bases respectively. From its cysteine to its phenylalanine, the CDR3 spans 15 amino acids. The sequence is cut down to CDR3 DNA, 45 bases in frame from base 1. Using the deep immunoSEQ assay, multiplex PCR amplified TCR CDR3 regions from genomic DNA. Genomic DNA extracted from each cell subset was distributed evenly over all wells of several immunoSEQ 96-well plates, and each plate served as one replicate. For sorted subsets, around 0.2 ug of genomic DNA, equivalent to tens of thousands of T cell genomes, went into each replicate PCR. The purified libraries were quantified using a Qubit 3.0 fluorometer, sized with a Bioanalyzer 2100, and then quantified again using the KAPA Library Quantification kit. Each immunoSEQ 96-well plate was sequenced on its own single-read 150-cycle Illumina NextSeq 550 flow cell. As for the authors' bioinformatics: Because only junctional sequences without quality scores were contained in the immunoSEQ output, filtering matching that applied to full-length reads could not be performed. To assign V/J genes and CDR3, sequences were annotated using PyIR, a Python wrapper for IgBLAST v1.9, with IMGT germline references. Reads were removed for weak V/J assignments (E-value above 1e-6), missing CDR3, stop codons, out-of-frame junctions, or ambiguous translated residues. V3J clonotypes were defined as sequences sharing an identical inferred V gene, J gene, and CDR3 amino acid sequence. Percentage overlap between repertoires was computed as shared unique clonotypes divided by the size of the smaller repertoire. Richness of each repertoire was evaluated using RTK rarefaction, the Chao1 estimator, and Recon v2.1 estimates of unobserved clonotypes. Generation probabilities were computed with OLGA for all TCRbeta clonotypes obtained by the gDNA method from a few donors. TCRdb stores this immuneACCESS table with in-frame sequences only. Part of the clones is absent; in the studies checked, under half of the shortfall reflects unresolved V genes, and no reason is known for the rest. From that table come the V and J calls and clone size; the DNA was used to work out D and trimming. This sample gives about 670,000 clones in total; about three quarters of them show up just once. The ten top clones hold around 2% of the sample.

This TCR was recovered from a woman aged 30 to 39 in good health. The specimen sequenced was memory CD4+ T cells sorted from blood. The meaning of the sample's cell subset or site label: CD45RA-negative fraction. The chain links TRBV6-1 with TRBJ1-5; no D gene can be assigned with confidence. The DNA reads TGTGCCAGCAGTCCCCCCTCAGATAGCAATCAGCCCCAGCATTTT. Translated, it reads CASSPPSDSNQPQHF.